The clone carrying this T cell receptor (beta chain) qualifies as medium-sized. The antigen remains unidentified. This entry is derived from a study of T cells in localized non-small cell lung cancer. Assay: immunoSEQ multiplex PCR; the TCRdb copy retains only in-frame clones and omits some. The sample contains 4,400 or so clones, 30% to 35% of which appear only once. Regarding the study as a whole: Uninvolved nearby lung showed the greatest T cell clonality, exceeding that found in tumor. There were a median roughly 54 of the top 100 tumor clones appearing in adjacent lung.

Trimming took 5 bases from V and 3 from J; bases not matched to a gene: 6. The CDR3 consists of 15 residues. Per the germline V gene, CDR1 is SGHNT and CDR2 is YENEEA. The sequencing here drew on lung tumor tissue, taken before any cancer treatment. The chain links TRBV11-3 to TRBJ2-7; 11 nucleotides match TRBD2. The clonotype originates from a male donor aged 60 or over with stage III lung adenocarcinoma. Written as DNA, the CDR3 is TGTGCCAGCAGCCATGGGACTAGCGGCAACTACGAGCAGTACTTC. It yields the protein CASSHGTSGNYEQYF. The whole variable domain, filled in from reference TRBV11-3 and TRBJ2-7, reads EAGVVQSPRYKIIEKKQPVAFWCNPISGHNTLYWYLQNLGQGPELLIRYENEEAVDDSQLPKDRFSAERLKGVDSTLKIQPAELGDSAVYLCASSHGTSGNYEQYFGPGTRLTVT.